This T cell receptor (beta chain) was sequenced during a study of shared clonotypes between healthy human individuals (dated by TCRdb to 2020 to 2021). Some background on the complete study: The cohort comprised a couple of women and a few men aged 18 to 49 years. Per donor, three plates each were used for CD4 naive and CD4 memory, two for CD8 naive, and one for CD8 memory. To estimate repertoire size and how much clonotype sharing occurs between individuals, the study deeply sequenced the blood TCR repertoires of several healthy adults. Different laboratories and diverse techniques were used to prepare libraries and sequence TCR repertoires, to increase sequencing depth and limit assay-specific biases. Between about 0.8 and 9 billion PBMCs per donor were obtained by leukapheresis.

Trimming takes 6 bases from V and 2 bases from J, and the germline ends sit 26 bases apart. The germline V gene yields MDHEN for CDR1 and SYDVKM for CDR2. CDR3 length: 19 amino acids, cysteine to phenylalanine. The entry retains the CDR3 DNA only, 57 bases that are in frame from base 1. This clone was seen a handful of times. Its antigen is currently not known. Within one base of it there is no much larger clone, and no base qualities were kept. Healthy HIV-negative adults with no recently reported acute infections or vaccinations were included as donors. Every donor was a Caucasian adult residing in Nashville, Tennessee, USA. The CD8 memory samples were a combination of magnetically selected CD45RO+ cells and CCR7-negative CD45RA+ effector memory (TemRA) cells. Blood was obtained by leukapheresis, after which PBMCs were separated by Ficoll-Histopaque density gradient centrifugation and cryopreserved in liquid nitrogen vapor phase. Purity and quantity of every magnetically sorted T cell population were checked by analytical flow cytometry. Genomic DNA was isolated from every sorted fraction and measured by UV absorbance on a Nanodrop 2000c.

General conclusions and limits of the study: Sampling was restricted to blood, and TCR repertoires in tissues likely differ from the TCR repertoires found in blood. Across a few donors, around 5% of naive CD4, roughly 3.3% of naive CD8, about 2% of memory CD4, and approximately 0.4% of memory CD8 clonotypes were shared. Because the study included a small number of donors, the genetic and exposure-history diversity represented was limited. Even with the large sequencing depth, rarefaction of the sorted-subset datasets indicated that sequencing was incomplete. Compared with non-shared clonotypes, the clonotypes found in all four sorted-subset donors had higher generation probabilities. Naive subsets generally had larger estimated clonotype richness than memory subsets did. Pairwise subsampling led to the expectation that sequencing depth would affect the degree of clonotype sharing among donors.

Using the deep immunoSEQ assay, multiplex PCR amplified TCR CDR3 regions from genomic DNA. Extracted genomic DNA from each cell subset was distributed evenly across all wells of several immunoSEQ 96-well plates, and each plate was treated as a replicate. For sorted subsets, each replicate PCR was loaded with around 200 ng genomic DNA, equivalent to about 30,000 T cell genomes. Purified libraries were quantified with a Qubit 3.0 fluorometer, sized on a Bioanalyzer 2100, and re-quantified with the KAPA Library Quantification kit. A separate single-read 150-cycle Illumina NextSeq 550 flow cell was used to sequence each immunoSEQ 96-well plate. The paper's data handling went like this. The immunoSEQ output contained only junctional sequences without quality scores, so filtering could not match that applied to full-length reads. To assign V/J genes and CDR3, sequences were annotated against IMGT germline references using PyIR, a Python wrapper for IgBLAST v1.9. Any read was removed if the V/J assignment was weak (E-value above 1e-6), the CDR3 was missing, or the read contained stop codons, out-of-frame junctions, or ambiguous translated residues. V3J clonotypes were defined by identical inferred V gene, J gene, and CDR3 amino acid sequence. To compute the percentage overlap between repertoires, the number of shared unique clonotypes was divided by the size of the smaller repertoire. RTK rarefaction, the Chao1 estimator, and Recon v2.1 estimates of unobserved clonotypes were used to assess repertoire richness. For all TCRbeta clonotypes obtained by the gDNA method from a few donors, generation probabilities were computed with OLGA. TCRdb's version of the immuneACCESS table is confined to in-frame rearrangements and falls short of the full clone set. An unresolved V gene accounts for under half of the shortfall where checked; the remainder is of unknown origin. D and trimming were read from the DNA, whereas the V and J calls and clone size are those reported in that table. The sample yields under 130,000 clones; 67% were counted once. The ten largest account for more than 20% of the sample.

Recombination connected TRBV28 to TRBJ1-5; TRBD1 could be the D gene, as 5 bases match. The material sequenced was memory CD8+ T cells sorted from blood. What the cell subset or site label conveys for this sample: CD45RO+ cells pooled with CCR7-negative TemRA cells. The receptor was derived from a woman younger than 45 in good health. The CDR3 corresponds to CASSQGTRQIWWGNQPQHF. The DNA reads as follows: TGTGCCAGCAGCCAAGGAACCCGACAGATATGGTGGGGCAATCAGCCCCAGCATTTT.